Given below is one T cell receptor beta chain in context. Its antigen is unknown. The same CDR3 is also encoded by other DNA sequences in this sample. This sample stems from a study of a mutant IDH1 vaccine in newly diagnosed glioma. Whole-study context: Patients began vaccination 4-6 weeks after radiotherapy alone, or with temozolomide cycles. In the visit schedule, V12 fell in week 35, while V13 fell in week 47. Study-level results: There seemed to be no relation between pseudoprogression and changes in top peripheral T cell clonotypes. It was 85% to 95% of patients that developed vaccine-induced immune responses.

Profiled with immunoSEQ multiplex PCR; TCRdb holds only in-frame clones, not every one. The table has approximately 50,000 clones, roughly three quarters seen once; the top ten hold roughly 6.3%. Time point: week 35, safety follow-up. What each vaccine dose contained was 300 ug of mutant IDH1 20-mer peptide, accompanied by topical imiquimod. CDR3 length: 14 residues. Germline loops: CDR1 SGHTA, CDR2 FQGNSA. V shed 0 bases and J shed 2 bases, with 5 bases lying between them. The rearrangement links TRBV7-2 to TRBJ1-3; D not resolved. The sample consisted of PBMCs, taken from a glioma patient whose treatment included an IDH1 peptide vaccine. The TCR sequence derives from a man aged 40-49 years with glioma. CDR3: CASSLAGTGNTIYF. The DNA of the CDR3 is TGTGCCAGCAGCTTAGCGGGCACTGGAAACACCATATATTTT. The whole variable domain, filled in from reference TRBV7-2 and TRBJ1-3, reads GAGVSQSPSNKVTEKGKDVELRCDPISGHTALYWYRQSLGQGLEFLIYFQGNSAPDKSGLPSDRFSAERTGGSVSTLTIQRTQQEDSAVYLCASSLAGTGNTIYFGEGSWLTVV.